This T cell receptor (beta chain) was sequenced during a study of cytomegalovirus exposure and HLA in healthy donors. Across the whole study: The same platform was used for the 130 or so validation repertoires as for the 666 first-cohort repertoires, as reported in a later analysis.

Assay: immunoSEQ multiplex PCR; the TCRdb copy retains only in-frame clones and omits some. The data contain 180,000 or so clones, about 83% of them singletons. Study-wide results and limits: Rare TCR sequences predominated, though certain public TCRs were found in many donors.

With 5 bases clipped from V and 2 bases from J, the junction kept 9 bases outside the gene matches. CDR3 length: 15 amino acids. Germline V CDR1 and CDR2: SGHRS, YFSETQ. As for this clone: The antigen remains undetermined.

The TCR originated in a woman aged 25 to 45 in good health and CMV-seronegative. The sequencing input was PBMCs. This rearrangement joins TRBV5-1 to TRBJ1-2; TRBD1 agrees at 7 bases. The CDR3 region is CASRTPGTDNYGYTF. The CDR3 DNA reads as TGCGCCAGCAGAACCCCCGGGACAGACAACTATGGCTACACCTTC.